A single count supports the clone carrying this T cell receptor beta chain. Its target is unknown. The time point was: week 11, during vaccination. A 20-mer mutant IDH1 peptide at 300 ug was injected subcutaneously with topical imiquimod. Astrocytomas found in donors were new, WHO grade 3 or 4, IDH1-mutant and ATRX-lost. Germline CDR1 and CDR2: SGHNT and YYREEE (reference sequence). Trimming cost V 2 bases and J 1 base; bases outside gene matches: 3. The CDR3 is 15 residues long. Produced via immunoSEQ multiplex PCR; TCRdb's table is partial and in-frame only. The sample carries 95,000 to 120,000 clones, under 90% recorded once. This sample stems from a study of a mutant IDH1 vaccine in newly diagnosed glioma. Study as a whole: Previous care, which was radiotherapy, temozolomide, or both, most often involved both.

The TCR originated in a woman aged 50 to 60 with glioma. The chain joins TRBV5-4 to TRBJ2-5; 9 positions agree with TRBD2. The source material was PBMCs, sampled from a glioma patient whose treatment included an IDH1 peptide vaccine. The CDR3 region is CASSFRLAAQETQYF. The CDR3, as DNA: TGTGCCAGCAGCTTTCGACTAGCGGCCCAAGAGACCCAGTACTTC. The full variable domain, its missing parts supplied by reference TRBV5-4 and TRBJ2-5, is ETGVTQSPTHLIKTRGQQVTLRCSSQSGHNTVSWYQQALGQGPQFIFQYYREEENGRGNFPPRFSGLQFPNYSSELNVNALELDDSALYLCASSFRLAAQETQYFGPGTRLLVL.